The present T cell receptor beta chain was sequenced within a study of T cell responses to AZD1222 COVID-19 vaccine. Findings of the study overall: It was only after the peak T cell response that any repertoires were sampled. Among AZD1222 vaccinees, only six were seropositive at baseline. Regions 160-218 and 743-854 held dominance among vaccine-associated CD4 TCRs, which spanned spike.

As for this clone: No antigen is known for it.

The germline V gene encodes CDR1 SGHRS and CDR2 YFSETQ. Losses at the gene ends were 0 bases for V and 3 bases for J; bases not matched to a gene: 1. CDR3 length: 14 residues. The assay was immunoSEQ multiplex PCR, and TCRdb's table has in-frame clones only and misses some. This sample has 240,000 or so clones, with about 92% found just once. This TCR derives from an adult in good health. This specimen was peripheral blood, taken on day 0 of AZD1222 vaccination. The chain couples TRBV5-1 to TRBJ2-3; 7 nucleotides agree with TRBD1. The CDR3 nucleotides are TGCGCCAGCAGCTTGGGCAGGGGGACAGATACGCAGTATTTT. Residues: CASSLGRGTDTQYF.